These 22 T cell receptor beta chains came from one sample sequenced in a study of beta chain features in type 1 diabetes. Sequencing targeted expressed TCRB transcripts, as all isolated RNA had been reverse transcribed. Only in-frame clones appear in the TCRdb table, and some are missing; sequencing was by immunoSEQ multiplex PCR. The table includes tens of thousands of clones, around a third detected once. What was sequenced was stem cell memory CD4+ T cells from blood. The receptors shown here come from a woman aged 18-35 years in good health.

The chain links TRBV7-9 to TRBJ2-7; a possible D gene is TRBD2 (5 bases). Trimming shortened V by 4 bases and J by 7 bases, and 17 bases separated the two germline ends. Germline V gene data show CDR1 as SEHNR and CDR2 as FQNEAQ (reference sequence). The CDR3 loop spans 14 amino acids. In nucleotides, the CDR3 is TGTGCCAGCAGCTCCTGGACTCGATTGGGGGAGCAGTACTTC. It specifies CASSSWTRLGEQYF. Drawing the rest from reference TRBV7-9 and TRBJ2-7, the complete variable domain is DTGVSQNPRHKITKRGQNVTFRCDPISEHNRLYWYRQTLGQGPEFLTYFQNEAQLEKSRLLSDRFSAERPKGSFSTLEIQRTEQGDSAMYLCASSSWTRLGEQYFGPGTRLTVT.

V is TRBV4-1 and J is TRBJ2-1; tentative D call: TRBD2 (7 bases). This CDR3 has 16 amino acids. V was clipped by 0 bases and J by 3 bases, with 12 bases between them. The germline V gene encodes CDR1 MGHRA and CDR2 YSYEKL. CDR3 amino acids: CASSQERRGGYNEQFF. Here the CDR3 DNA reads TGCGCCAGCAGCCAAGAACGGAGGGGGGGCTACAATGAGCAGTTCTTC.

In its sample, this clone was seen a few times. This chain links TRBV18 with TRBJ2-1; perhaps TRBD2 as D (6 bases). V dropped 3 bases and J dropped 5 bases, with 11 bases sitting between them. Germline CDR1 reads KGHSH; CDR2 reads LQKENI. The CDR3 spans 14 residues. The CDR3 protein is CASSPGGSHNEQFF. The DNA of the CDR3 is TGTGCCAGCTCACCGGGGGGTAGTCACAATGAGCAGTTCTTC.

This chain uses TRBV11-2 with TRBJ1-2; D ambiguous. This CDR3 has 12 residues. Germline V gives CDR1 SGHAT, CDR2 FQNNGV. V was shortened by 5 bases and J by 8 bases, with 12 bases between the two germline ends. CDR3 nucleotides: TGTGCCAGCAGCCCCCGGAGGGAAGGCTACACCTTC. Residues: CASSPRREGYTF.

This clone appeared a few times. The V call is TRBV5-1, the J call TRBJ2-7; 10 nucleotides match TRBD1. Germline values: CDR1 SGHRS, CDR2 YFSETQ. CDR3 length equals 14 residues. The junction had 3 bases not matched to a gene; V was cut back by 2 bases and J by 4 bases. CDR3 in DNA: TGCGCCAGCAGCTTATCGGGACAGGGGTACGAGCAGTACTTC. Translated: CASSLSGQGYEQYF.

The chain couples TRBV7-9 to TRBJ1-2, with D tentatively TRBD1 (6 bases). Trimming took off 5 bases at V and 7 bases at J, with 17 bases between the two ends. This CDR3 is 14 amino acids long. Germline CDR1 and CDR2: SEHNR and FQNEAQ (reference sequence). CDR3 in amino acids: CASSHRQEWSGYTF. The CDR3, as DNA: TGTGCCAGCAGCCACCGACAGGAATGGAGTGGCTACACCTTC.

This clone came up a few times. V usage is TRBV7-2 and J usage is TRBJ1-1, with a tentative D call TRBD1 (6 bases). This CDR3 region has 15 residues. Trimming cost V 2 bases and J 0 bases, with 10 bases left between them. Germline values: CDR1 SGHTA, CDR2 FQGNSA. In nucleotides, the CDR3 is TGTGCCAGCAGCTTACAGGGGACGATGAACACTGAAGCTTTCTTT. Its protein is CASSLQGTMNTEAFF. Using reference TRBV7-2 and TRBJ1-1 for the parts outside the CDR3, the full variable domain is GAGVSQSPSNKVTEKGKDVELRCDPISGHTALYWYRQSLGQGLEFLIYFQGNSAPDKSGLPSDRFSAERTGGSVSTLTIQRTQQEDSAVYLCASSLQGTMNTEAFFGQGTRLTVV.

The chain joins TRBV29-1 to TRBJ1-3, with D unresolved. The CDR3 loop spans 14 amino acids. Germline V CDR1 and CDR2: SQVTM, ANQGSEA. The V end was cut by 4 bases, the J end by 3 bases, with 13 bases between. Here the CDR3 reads CSVGLDVSGNTIYF. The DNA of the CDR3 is TGCAGCGTTGGACTGGATGTTAGTGGAAACACCATATATTTT.

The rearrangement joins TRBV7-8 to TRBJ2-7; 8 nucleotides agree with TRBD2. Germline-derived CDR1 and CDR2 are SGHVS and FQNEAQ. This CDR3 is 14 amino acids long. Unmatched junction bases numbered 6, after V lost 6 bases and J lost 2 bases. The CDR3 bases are TGTGCCAGCAGAACTAGCGGCGGGCCCTACGAGCAGTACTTC. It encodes CASRTSGGPYEQYF.

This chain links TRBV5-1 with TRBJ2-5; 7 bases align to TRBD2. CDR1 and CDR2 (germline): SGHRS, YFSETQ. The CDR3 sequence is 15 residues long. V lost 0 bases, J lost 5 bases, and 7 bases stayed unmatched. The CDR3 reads CASSLATSRDETQYF. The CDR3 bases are TGCGCCAGCAGCTTGGCGACTAGCCGAGACGAGACCCAGTACTTC. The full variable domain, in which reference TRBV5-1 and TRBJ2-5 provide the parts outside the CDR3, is KAGVTQTPRYLIKTRGQQVTLSCSPISGHRSVSWYQQTPGQGLQFLFEYFSETQRNKGNFPGRFSGRQFSNSRSEMNVSTLELGDSALYLCASSLATSRDETQYFGPGTRLLVL.

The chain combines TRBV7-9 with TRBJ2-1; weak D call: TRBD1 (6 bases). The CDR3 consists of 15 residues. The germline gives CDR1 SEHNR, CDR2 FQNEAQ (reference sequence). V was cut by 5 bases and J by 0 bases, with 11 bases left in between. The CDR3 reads CASSPRGSSYNEQFF. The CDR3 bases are TGTGCCAGCAGCCCGAGGGGGAGCTCCTACAATGAGCAGTTCTTC.

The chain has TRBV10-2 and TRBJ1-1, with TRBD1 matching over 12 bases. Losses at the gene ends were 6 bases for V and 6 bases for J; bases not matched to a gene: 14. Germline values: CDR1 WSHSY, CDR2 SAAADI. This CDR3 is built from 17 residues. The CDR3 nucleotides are TGCGCCAGCAGCGAGGTCCCGGGACAGGGGGCGAAACCTGAAGCTTTCTTT. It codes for CASSEVPGQGAKPEAFF.

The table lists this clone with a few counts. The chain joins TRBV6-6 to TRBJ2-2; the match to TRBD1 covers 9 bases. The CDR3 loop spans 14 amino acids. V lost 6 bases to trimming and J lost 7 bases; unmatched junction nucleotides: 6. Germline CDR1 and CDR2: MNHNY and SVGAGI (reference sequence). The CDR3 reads CASRRQGGIGELFF. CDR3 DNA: TGTGCCAGCAGAAGACAGGGGGGAATCGGGGAGCTGTTTTTT.

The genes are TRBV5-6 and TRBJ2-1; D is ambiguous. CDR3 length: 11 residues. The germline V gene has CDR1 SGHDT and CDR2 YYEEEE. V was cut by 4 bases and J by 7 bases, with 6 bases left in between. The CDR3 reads CASSLLNEQFF. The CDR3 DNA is TGTGCCAGCAGCCTCTTAAATGAGCAGTTCTTC.

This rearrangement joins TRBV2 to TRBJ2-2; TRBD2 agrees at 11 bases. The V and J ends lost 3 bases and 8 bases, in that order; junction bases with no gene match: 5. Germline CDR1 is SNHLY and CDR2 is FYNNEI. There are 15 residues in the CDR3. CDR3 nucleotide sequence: TGTGCCAGCAGTGACGCTAGCGGGAGGATTGGGGAGCTGTTTTTT. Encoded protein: CASSDASGRIGELFF. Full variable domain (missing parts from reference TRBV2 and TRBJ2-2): EPEVTQTPSHQVTQMGQEVILRCVPISNHLYFYWYRQILGQKVEFLVSFYNNEISEKSEIFDDQFSVERPDGSNFTLKIRSTKLEDSAMYFCASSDASGRIGELFFGEGSRLTVL.

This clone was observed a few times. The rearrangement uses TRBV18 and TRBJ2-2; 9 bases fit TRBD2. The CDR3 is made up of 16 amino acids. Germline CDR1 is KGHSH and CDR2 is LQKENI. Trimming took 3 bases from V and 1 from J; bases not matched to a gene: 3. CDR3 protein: CASSPRLAENTGELFF. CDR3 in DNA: TGTGCCAGCTCACCCCGACTAGCGGAGAACACCGGGGAGCTGTTTTTT.

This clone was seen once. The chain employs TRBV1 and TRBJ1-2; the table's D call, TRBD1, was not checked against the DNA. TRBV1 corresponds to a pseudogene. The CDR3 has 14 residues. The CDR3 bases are TGCACCAGCAGCGCACAGCCTCTTAACTATGGCTACACCTTC. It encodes CTSSAQPLNYGYTF.

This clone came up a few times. CDR3 protein: CASSPPQGNGYTF. The CDR3 DNA reads as TGTGCCAGCAGTCCGCCACAGGGGAATGGCTACACCTTC. The chain joins TRBV6-6 to TRBJ1-2, with 7 bases that match TRBD1. Germline V gene lookup returns CDR1 MNHNY and CDR2 SVGAGI (reference sequence). V was pared by 5 bases and J by 6 bases, with 6 bases of the junction left unmatched. The CDR3 length is 13 residues.

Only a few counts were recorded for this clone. The DNA for the CDR3 is TGTGCCTGGAGTCGACATACCTCTGGAAACACCATATATTTT. This translates into CAWSRHTSGNTIYF. This chain links TRBV30 with TRBJ1-3; no clear D gene. V gave up 2 bases and J gave up 0 bases, with 8 bases separating them. The CDR3 loop spans 14 amino acids. Germline values: CDR1 GTSNPN, CDR2 SVGIG (reference sequence).

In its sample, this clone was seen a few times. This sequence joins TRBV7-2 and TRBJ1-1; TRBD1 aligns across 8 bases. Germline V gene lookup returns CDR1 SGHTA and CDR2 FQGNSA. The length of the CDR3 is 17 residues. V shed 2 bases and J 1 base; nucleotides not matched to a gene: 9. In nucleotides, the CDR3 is TGTGCCAGCAGCTTAAGGGGCCAAGGGACAGGGAACACTGAAGCTTTCTTT. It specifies CASSLRGQGTGNTEAFF.

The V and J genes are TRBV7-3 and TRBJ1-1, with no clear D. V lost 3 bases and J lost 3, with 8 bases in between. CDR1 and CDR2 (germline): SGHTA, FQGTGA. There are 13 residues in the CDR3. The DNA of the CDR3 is TGTGCCAGCAGCTTTGACGGAGACACTGAAGCTTTCTTT. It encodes CASSFDGDTEAFF. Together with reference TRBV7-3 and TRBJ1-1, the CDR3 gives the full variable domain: GAGVSQTPSNKVTEKGKYVELRCDPISGHTALYWYRQSLGQGPEFLIYFQGTGAADDSGLPNDRFFAVRPEGSVSTLKIQRTERGDSAVYLCASSFDGDTEAFFGQGTRLTVV.

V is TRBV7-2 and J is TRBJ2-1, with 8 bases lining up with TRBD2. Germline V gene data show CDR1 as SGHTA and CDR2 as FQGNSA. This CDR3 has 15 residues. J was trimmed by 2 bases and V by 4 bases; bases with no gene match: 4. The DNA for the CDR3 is TGTGCCAGCAGCTCCACGGGGGGGGCCTACAATGAGCAGTTCTTC. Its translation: CASSSTGGAYNEQFF. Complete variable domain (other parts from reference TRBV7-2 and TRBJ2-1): GAGVSQSPSNKVTEKGKDVELRCDPISGHTALYWYRQSLGQGLEFLIYFQGNSAPDKSGLPSDRFSAERTGGSVSTLTIQRTQQEDSAVYLCASSSTGGAYNEQFFGPGTRLTVL.